Following are 20 T cell receptor beta chains from one sample sequenced in a study of blood T cell repertoires in COVID-19. Only in-frame clones appear in the TCRdb table, and some are missing; sequencing was by immunoSEQ multiplex PCR. The data show fewer than 200,000 clones, with around 80% seen just once and approximately 22% held by the top ten. Sequencing was carried out using peripheral blood. These TCRs come from an elderly woman with acute or convalescent COVID-19.

J is TRBJ1-2 and V is TRBV4-3, with 8 nucleotides matching TRBD1. The germline V gene encodes CDR1 LGHNA and CDR2 YSLEER. After removal of 1 base from V and 8 bases from J, the junction contained 9 bases not matched to a gene. This CDR3 region has 15 residues. The CDR3: CASSQGGQEGIGYTF. DNA for the CDR3: TGCGCCAGCAGCCAAGGGGGACAGGAAGGAATCGGCTACACCTTC.

The chain combines TRBV18 with TRBJ1-5; TRBD1 might be the D (6 bases). CDR3 size: 14 residues. The V end lost 3 bases, the J end lost 7 bases, and 13 bases lay between the germline ends. Germline-derived CDR1 and CDR2 are KGHSH and LQKENI. CDR3 in DNA: TGTGCCAGCTCACCGACAACAGGGTACCAGCCCCAGCATTTT. This codes for CASSPTTGYQPQHF.

The chain combines TRBV2 with TRBJ2-1, with TRBD2 matching over 7 bases. The CDR3 consists of 16 residues. The V gene end was trimmed by 3 bases and the J gene end by 4 bases; junction bases not matched to a gene: 9. Germline V CDR1 and CDR2: SNHLY, FYNNEI. As DNA, the CDR3 is TGTGCCAGCAGTGATGCACGGACTAGGGTGTACAATGAGCAGTTCTTC. It yields the protein CASSDARTRVYNEQFF.

This clone came up a few times. The CDR3 spells CASSYAQGRVPQYTF. Written as DNA, the CDR3 is TGTGCCAGCAGTTACGCACAGGGTCGGGTTCCCCAATACACCTTC. V and J are TRBV6-6 and TRBJ1-2; TRBD1 might be the D (6 bases). The CDR3 has 15 residues. CDR1 and CDR2 (germline): MNHNY, SVGAGI (reference sequence). Trimming left V 2 bases short and J 11 bases short, with 21 bases between.

The gene calls are TRBV10-3 and TRBJ1-6; D gene unclear. The CDR3 spans 14 residues. Trimming took off 0 bases at V and 6 bases at J, with 6 bases between the two ends. CDR1 ENHRY and CDR2 SYGVKD come from the germline V gene. This CDR3 reads CAISESGLNSPLHF. For the CDR3, the DNA is TGTGCCATCAGTGAGTCAGGACTTAATTCACCCCTCCACTTT.

The V and J genes are TRBV29-1 and TRBJ2-1; 10 bases are a match to TRBD2. V lost 5 bases and J lost 10; bases outside the gene matches: 8. In germline, CDR1 is SQVTM, CDR2 ANQGSEA. This CDR3 contains 13 residues. CDR3 DNA sequence: TGCAGCGTTAGCGGGAGGGCCGTATTCGAGCAGTTCTTC. This translates into CSVSGRAVFEQFF.

The rearrangement uses TRBV10-1 and TRBJ2-7; possibly TRBD2 for D (5 bases). Trimming took 6 bases from V and 9 from J, leaving 12 bases between them. The V gene's germline CDR1 is WNHNN and CDR2 SYGVQD (reference sequence). This CDR3 has 11 amino acids. CDR3 sequence (DNA): TGCGCCAGCAGCGGGGTAGGTGGGCAGTACTTC. Translated: CASSGVGGQYF.

The rearrangement uses TRBV14 and TRBJ1-1; TRBD1 is a possible D gene (5 bases). CDR3 size: 15 residues. Trimming shortened V by 1 base and J by 0 bases, and 9 bases separated the two germline ends. Germline lookup yields CDR1 SGHDN and CDR2 FVKESK. CDR3 residues: CASSQAKGLNTEAFF. DNA for the CDR3: TGTGCCAGCAGCCAAGCTAAGGGGTTGAACACTGAAGCTTTCTTT.

J is TRBJ2-5 and V is TRBV29-1; 9 nucleotides align to TRBD2. The CDR3 runs to 16 residues. Germline V gene lookup returns CDR1 SQVTM and CDR2 ANQGSEA. The J segment lost 4 bases and the V segment lost 7 bases, leaving 16 bases of the junction unmatched. CDR3 amino acids: CSESRLLAGVGETQYF. Written as DNA, the CDR3 is TGCAGCGAATCCCGTCTGTTAGCGGGAGTCGGAGAGACCCAGTACTTC.

This clone was found a few times. The chain has TRBV5-4 and TRBJ2-2; tentatively, D is TRBD2 (6 bases). The V end was cut by 5 bases, the J end by 4 bases, with 12 bases between. The CDR3 loop spans 14 amino acids. Germline loops: CDR1 SGHNT, CDR2 YYREEE (reference sequence). The CDR3 spells CASSIAVTTGELFF. The CDR3 DNA is TGTGCCAGCAGTATAGCGGTTACCACCGGGGAGCTGTTTTTT.

The V and J genes are TRBV6-5 and TRBJ1-2; TRBD1 is a possible D gene (5 bases). Germline V gene lookup returns CDR1 MNHEY and CDR2 SVGAGI. The CDR3 length is 14 residues. The V gene lost 0 bases and the J gene lost 7 bases, with 12 bases spanning the gap. The CDR3 spells CASSYSRQGSGYTF. CDR3 sequence (DNA): TGTGCCAGCAGTTACTCGAGGCAGGGTAGTGGCTACACCTTC.

This rearrangement joins TRBV15 to TRBJ2-5; D perhaps matches TRBD2 (5 bases). CDR1 and CDR2 from the germline V gene are LNHNV and YYDKDF (reference sequence). The CDR3 contains 14 residues. Trimming stripped 4 bases from V and 4 bases from J, with 13 bases between. Written as DNA, the CDR3 is TGTGCCACCAGCACGGACTGGGCGGGAGAGACCCAGTACTTC. As protein: CATSTDWAGETQYF.

The rearrangement links TRBV18 to TRBJ1-1, with D tentatively TRBD1 (5 bases). The ends were cut back, 5 bases at V and 3 bases at J, with 10 bases in the middle. Germline CDR1 and CDR2: KGHSH and LQKENI. The CDR3 covers 13 residues. The CDR3 DNA follows: TGTGCCAGCTCATGGGGCCAGGACACTGAAGCTTTCTTT. Translating gives CASSWGQDTEAFF.

The rearrangement links TRBV2 to TRBJ2-1; TRBD1 matches 11 bases. Germline V lookup: CDR1 SNHLY, CDR2 FYNNEI. V dropped 9 bases and J dropped 7; count of bases not matched to a gene: 8. CDR3 length equals 14 residues. For the CDR3, the DNA is TGTGCCAGTACCGGGACAGGGGGTGATAATGAGCAGTTCTTC. This gives the protein CASTGTGGDNEQFF.

V gene TRBV19 combines with J gene TRBJ2-7; maybe TRBD1 (6 bases). Deletions cut 5 bases from V and 4 bases from J, with 12 bases between. This CDR3 spans 13 amino acids. Germline V CDR1 and CDR2: LNHDA, SQIVND (reference sequence). CDR3 protein: CASSSEDSYEQYF. CDR3 nucleotide sequence: TGTGCCAGTAGTTCCGAGGACAGTTACGAGCAGTACTTC.

J is TRBJ2-1 and V is TRBV4-1, with 7 bases aligning to TRBD1. The CDR3 has 15 residues. Per germline, CDR1 MGHRA and CDR2 YSYEKL. V shed 0 bases and J 2 bases; nucleotides not matched to a gene: 1. CDR3 in amino acids: CASSQEQGTYNEQFF. CDR3 nucleotide sequence: TGCGCCAGCAGCCAAGAACAGGGGACCTACAATGAGCAGTTCTTC.

DNA for the CDR3: TGTGCCAGCAGGTTACATACAGCCTACGAGCAGTACTTC. Residues: CASRLHTAYEQYF. The V gene is TRBV6-5, the J gene TRBJ2-7; the D is unclear. Trimming cost V 6 bases and J 2 bases, with 11 bases left between them. In germline, CDR1 is MNHEY, CDR2 SVGAGI. The CDR3 runs 13 residues.

The rearrangement links TRBV15 to TRBJ2-1, with D possibly TRBD2 on 6 matching bases. Germline V gene sequence: CDR1 LNHNV, CDR2 YYDKDF (reference sequence). The CDR3 extends over 16 amino acids. Trimming removed 5 bases at V and 7 bases at J, with 21 bases between. The CDR3 DNA follows: TGTGCCACCAGCGTCCCCGGGACTCACCTGAAGAATGAGCAGTTCTTC. Translating gives CATSVPGTHLKNEQFF.

The J gene is TRBJ2-1, the V gene TRBV19; TRBD2 matches 9 bases. This CDR3 contains 14 residues. V was pared by 6 bases and J by 5 bases, with 5 bases of the junction left unmatched. CDR1 is LNHDA and CDR2 is SQIVND in the germline V gene (reference sequence). In nucleotides, the CDR3 is TGTGCCAGTAGAGCGGGAGGCGGGGACAATGAGCAGTTCTTC. It encodes CASRAGGGDNEQFF.

The chain employs TRBV6-5 and TRBJ1-2; 9 bases agree with TRBD1. Looked up from germline, CDR1 is MNHEY and CDR2 is SVGAGI. The CDR3 extends over 13 amino acids. J was trimmed by 5 bases and V by 5 bases; bases with no gene match: 3. CDR3 bases: TGTGCCAGCAGTCAGGACAGGGGATATGGCTACACCTTC. It translates to CASSQDRGYGYTF.